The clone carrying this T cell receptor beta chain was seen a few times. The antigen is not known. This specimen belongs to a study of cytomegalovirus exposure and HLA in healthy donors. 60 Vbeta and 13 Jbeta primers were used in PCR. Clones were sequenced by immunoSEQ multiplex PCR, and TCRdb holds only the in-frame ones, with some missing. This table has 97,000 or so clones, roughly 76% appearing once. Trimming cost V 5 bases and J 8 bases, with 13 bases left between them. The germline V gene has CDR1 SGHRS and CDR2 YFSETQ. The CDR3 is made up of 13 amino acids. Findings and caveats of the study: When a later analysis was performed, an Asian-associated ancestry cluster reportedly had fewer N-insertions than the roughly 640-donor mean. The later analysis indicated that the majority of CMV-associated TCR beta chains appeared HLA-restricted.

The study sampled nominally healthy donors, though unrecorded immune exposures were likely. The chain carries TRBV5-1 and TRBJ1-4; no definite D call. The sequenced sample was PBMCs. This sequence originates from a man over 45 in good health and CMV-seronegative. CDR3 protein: CASRAGFGEKLFF. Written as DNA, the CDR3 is TGCGCCAGCAGGGCGGGGTTTGGGGAAAAACTGTTTTTT.